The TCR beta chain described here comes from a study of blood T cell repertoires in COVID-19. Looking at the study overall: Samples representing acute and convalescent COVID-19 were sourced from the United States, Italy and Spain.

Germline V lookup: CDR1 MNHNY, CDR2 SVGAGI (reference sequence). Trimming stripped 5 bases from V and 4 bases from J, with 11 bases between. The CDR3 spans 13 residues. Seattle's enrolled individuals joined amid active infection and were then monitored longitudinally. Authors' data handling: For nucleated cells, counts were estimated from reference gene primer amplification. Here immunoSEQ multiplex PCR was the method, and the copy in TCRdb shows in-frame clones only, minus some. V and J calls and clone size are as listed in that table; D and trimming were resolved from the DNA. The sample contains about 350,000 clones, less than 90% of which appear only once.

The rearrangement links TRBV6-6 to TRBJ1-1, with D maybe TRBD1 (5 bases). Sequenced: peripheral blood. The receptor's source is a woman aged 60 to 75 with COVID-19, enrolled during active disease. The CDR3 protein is CASSPPGLTEAFF. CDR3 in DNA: TGTGCCAGCAGTCCGCCAGGGCTCACTGAAGCTTTCTTT.